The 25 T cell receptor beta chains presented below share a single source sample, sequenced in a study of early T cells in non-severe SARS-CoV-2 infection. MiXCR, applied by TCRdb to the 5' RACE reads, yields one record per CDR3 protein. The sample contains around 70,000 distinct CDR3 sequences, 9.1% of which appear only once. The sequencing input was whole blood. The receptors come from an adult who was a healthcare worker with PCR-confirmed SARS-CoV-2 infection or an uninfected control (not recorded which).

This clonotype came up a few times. The CDR3 reads CASSDSAGSTDTQYF. The DNA for the CDR3 is TGTGCCAGCAGTGACTCGGCAGGGAGCACAGATACGCAGTATTTT. The chain recombines TRBV6-4 with TRBJ2-3, with D possibly being TRBD1 (5 bases). The CDR3 is made up of 15 amino acids. Germline V CDR1 and CDR2: MRHNA, SNTAGT. Trimming cost V 0 bases and J 0 bases, with 7 bases left between them.

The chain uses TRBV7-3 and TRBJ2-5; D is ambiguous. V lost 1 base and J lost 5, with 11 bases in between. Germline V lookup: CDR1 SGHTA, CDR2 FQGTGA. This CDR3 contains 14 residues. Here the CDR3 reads CASSLSGPTETQYF. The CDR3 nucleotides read TGTGCCAGCAGCTTAAGTGGACCCACGGAGACCCAGTACTTC.

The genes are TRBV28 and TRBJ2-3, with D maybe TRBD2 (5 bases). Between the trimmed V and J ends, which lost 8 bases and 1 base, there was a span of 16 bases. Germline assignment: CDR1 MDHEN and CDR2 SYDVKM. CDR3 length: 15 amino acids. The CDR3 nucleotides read TGTGCCAGCGCCGAGGGCAGCTATCGCACAGATACGCAGTATTTT. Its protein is CASAEGSYRTDTQYF.

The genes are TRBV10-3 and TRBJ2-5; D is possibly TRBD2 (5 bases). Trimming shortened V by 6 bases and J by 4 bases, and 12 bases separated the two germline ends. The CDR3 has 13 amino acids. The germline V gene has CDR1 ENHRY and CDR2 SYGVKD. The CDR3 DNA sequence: TGTGCCATCAGGGAGGTAGGAGCAGAGACCCAGTACTTC. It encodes CAIREVGAETQYF.

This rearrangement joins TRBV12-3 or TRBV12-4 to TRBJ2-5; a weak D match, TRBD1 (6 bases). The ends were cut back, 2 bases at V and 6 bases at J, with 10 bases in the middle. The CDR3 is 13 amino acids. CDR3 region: CASSLQGRQTQYF. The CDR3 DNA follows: TGTGCCAGCAGTTTACAGGGGCGCCAGACCCAGTACTTC.

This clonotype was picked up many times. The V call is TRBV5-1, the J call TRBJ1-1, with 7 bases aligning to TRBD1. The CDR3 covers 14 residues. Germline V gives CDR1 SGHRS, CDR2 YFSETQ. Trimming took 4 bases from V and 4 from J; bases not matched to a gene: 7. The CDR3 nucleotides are TGCGCCAGCAGCGCCGTACAGGGGACCACTGAAGCTTTCTTT. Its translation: CASSAVQGTTEAFF.

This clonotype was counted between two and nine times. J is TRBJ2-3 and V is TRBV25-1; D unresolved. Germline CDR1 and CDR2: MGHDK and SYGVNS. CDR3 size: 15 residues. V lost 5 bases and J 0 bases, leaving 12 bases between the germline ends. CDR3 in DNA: TGTGCCAGCAGTAAAACAGATCCTAGCACAGATACGCAGTATTTT. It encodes CASSKTDPSTDTQYF.

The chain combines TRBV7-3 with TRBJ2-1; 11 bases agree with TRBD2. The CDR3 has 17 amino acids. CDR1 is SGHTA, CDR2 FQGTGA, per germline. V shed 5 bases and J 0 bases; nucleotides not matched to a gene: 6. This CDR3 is CASSRMGLADSYNEQFF. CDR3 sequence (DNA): TGTGCCAGCAGCAGAATGGGACTAGCGGACTCCTACAATGAGCAGTTCTTC.

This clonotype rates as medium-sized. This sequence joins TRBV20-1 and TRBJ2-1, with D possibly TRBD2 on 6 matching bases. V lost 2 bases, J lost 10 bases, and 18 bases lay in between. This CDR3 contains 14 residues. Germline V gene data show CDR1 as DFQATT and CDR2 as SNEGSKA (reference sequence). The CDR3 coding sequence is TGCAGTGCTAGACCCTCTGGGTTGGGGGGAGAGCAGTTCTTC. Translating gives CSARPSGLGGEQFF.

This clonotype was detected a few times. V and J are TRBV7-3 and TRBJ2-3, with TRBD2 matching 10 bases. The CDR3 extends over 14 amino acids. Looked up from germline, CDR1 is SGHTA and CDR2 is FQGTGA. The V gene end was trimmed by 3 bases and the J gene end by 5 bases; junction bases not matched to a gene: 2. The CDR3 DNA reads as TGTGCCAGCAGCTTGCGGACTAGCGGAGATACGCAGTATTTT. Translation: CASSLRTSGDTQYF.

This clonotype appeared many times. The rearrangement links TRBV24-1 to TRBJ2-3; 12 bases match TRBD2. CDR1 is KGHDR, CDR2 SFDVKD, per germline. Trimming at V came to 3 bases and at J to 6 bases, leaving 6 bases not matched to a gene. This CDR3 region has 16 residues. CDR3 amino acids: CATSDATSGRIDTQYF. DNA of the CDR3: TGTGCCACCAGTGATGCGACTAGCGGGAGAATCGATACGCAGTATTTT.

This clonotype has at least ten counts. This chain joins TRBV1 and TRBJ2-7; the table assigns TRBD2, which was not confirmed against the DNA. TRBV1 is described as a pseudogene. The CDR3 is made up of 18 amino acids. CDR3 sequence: CTSSQGFGGTSGVYEQYF. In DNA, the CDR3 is TGCACCAGCAGCCAAGGTTTTGGAGGCACTAGCGGGGTTTACGAGCAGTACTTC.

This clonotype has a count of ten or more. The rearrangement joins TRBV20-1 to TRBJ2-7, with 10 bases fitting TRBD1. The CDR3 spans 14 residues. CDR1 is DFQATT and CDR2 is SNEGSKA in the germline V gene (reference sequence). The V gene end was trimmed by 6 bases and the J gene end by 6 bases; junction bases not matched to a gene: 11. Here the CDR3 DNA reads TGCAGTGCAACCGGGACAGGGGTTCTTTTCGAGCAGTACTTC. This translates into CSATGTGVLFEQYF.

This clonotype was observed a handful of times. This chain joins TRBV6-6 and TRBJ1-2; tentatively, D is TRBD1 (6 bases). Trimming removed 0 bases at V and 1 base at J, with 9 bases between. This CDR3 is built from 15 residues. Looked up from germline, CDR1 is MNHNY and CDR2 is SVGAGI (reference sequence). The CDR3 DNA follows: TGTGCCAGCAGTTACTCGTCAGGGGTTAACTATGGCTACACCTTC. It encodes CASSYSSGVNYGYTF.

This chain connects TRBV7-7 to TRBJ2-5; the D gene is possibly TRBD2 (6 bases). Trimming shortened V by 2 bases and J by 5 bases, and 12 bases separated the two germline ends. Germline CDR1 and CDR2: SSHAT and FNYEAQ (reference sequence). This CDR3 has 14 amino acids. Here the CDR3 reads CASSLNSGGETQYF. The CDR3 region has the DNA TGTGCCAGCAGCTTAAATAGCGGAGGGGAGACCCAGTACTTC.

CDR3 region: CSARDMTTGANVLTF. CDR3 coding DNA: TGCAGTGCTAGAGATATGACTACCGGGGCCAACGTCCTGACTTTC. The V call is TRBV20-1, the J call TRBJ2-6; perhaps TRBD2 as D (5 bases). V lost 0 bases to trimming and J lost 4 bases, with 10 bases between them. The CDR3 has 15 residues. Germline CDR1 DFQATT, CDR2 SNEGSKA (reference sequence).

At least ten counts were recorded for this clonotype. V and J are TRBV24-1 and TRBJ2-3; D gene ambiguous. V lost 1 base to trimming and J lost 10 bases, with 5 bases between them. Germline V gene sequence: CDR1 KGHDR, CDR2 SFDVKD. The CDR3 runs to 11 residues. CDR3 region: CATSDFGPQYF. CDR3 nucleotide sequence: TGTGCCACCAGTGATTTCGGGCCGCAGTATTTT.

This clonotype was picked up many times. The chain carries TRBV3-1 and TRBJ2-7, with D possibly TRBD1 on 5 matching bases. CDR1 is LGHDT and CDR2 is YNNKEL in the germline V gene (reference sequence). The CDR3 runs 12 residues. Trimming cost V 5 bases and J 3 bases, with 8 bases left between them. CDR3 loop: CASSFDSYEQYF. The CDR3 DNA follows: TGTGCCAGCAGCTTCGACAGCTACGAGCAGTACTTC.

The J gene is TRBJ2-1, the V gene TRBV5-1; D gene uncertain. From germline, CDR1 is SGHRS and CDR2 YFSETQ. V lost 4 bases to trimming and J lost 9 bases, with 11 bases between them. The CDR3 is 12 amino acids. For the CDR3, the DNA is TGCGCCAGCAGCCCGGTCCCCGGTGAGCAGTTCTTC. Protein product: CASSPVPGEQFF.

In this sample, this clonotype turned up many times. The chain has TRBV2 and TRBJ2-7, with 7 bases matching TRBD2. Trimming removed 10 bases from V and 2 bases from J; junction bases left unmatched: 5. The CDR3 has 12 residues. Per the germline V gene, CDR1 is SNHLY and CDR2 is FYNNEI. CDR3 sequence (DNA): TGTGCCACCCGTGGGGGGGCCTACGAGCAGTACTTC. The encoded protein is CATRGGAYEQYF.

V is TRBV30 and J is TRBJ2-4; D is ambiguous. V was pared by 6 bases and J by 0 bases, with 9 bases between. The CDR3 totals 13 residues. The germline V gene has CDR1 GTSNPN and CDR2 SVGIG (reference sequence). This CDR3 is CACSELAKNIQYF. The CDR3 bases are TGTGCCTGCTCCGAGCTAGCCAAAAACATTCAGTACTTC.

For the CDR3, the DNA is TGTGCCAGTAGGAAACTAGCGGGAGAGAGGCACCAAGAGACCCAGTACTTC. Protein sequence: CASRKLAGERHQETQYF. The chain uses TRBV19 and TRBJ2-5; 11 positions match TRBD2. Germline values: CDR1 LNHDA, CDR2 SQIVND (reference sequence). The V segment lost 6 bases and the J segment 0 bases; nucleotides outside the gene matches: 9. The length of the CDR3 is 17 residues.

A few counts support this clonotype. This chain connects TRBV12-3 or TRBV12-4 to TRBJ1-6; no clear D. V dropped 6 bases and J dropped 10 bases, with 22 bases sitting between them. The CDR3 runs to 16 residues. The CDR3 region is CASSPGSEQPNSPLHF. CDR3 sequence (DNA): TGTGCCAGCAGCCCGGGATCGGAACAACCGAACTCACCCCTCCACTTT.

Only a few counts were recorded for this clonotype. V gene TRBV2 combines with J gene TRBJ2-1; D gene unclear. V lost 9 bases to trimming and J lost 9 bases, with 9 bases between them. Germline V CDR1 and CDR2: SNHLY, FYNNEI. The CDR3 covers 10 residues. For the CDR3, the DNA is TGTGCCAGTAGTAGGGTTGAGCAGTTCTTC. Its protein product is CASSRVEQFF.

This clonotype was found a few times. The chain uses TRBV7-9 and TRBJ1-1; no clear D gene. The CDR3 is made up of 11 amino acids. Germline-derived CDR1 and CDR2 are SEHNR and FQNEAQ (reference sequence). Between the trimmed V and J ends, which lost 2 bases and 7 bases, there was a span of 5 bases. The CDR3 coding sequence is TGTGCCAGCAGCTTATGGCGTGAAGCTTTCTTT. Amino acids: CASSLWREAFF.